Each of the 13 T cell receptor beta chains below was sequenced from the same sample in a study of blood T cell repertoires in COVID-19. Using immunoSEQ multiplex PCR, the repertoire was profiled, and TCRdb retains in-frame clones only, with some absent. The table records under 450,000 clones, roughly 90% of them present only once. Sample: PBMCs or T cells enriched from blood (not recorded which). These receptors were taken from a woman aged 40 to 49 who had been exposed to COVID-19.

The chain has TRBV5-1 and TRBJ1-1, with a weak D call TRBD1 (5 bases). Trimming removed 0 bases from V and 0 bases from J, with 9 bases in between. There are 15 residues in the CDR3. The germline V gene encodes CDR1 SGHRS and CDR2 YFSETQ. The CDR3 protein is CASSLEQGMNTEAFF. CDR3 bases: TGCGCCAGCAGCTTGGAGCAGGGAATGAACACTGAAGCTTTCTTT.

V is TRBV27 and J is TRBJ2-1; possibly TRBD1 for D (5 bases). CDR3 length: 13 residues. Trimming stripped 3 bases from V and 9 bases from J, with 12 bases between. CDR1 is MNHEY and CDR2 is SMNVEV in the germline V gene (reference sequence). The CDR3 protein is CASSFGRVGEQFF. In DNA, the CDR3 is TGTGCCAGCAGTTTCGGCAGGGTGGGTGAGCAGTTCTTC.

CDR3 protein: CASSWTSGVYNEQFF. In DNA form, the CDR3 reads TGTGCCAGCAGCTGGACTAGCGGCGTCTACAATGAGCAGTTCTTC. The chain couples TRBV5-5 to TRBJ2-1, with 10 bases identical to TRBD2. Germline loops: CDR1 SGHKS, CDR2 YYEKEE (reference sequence). The junction had 3 bases not matched to a gene; V was cut back by 3 bases and J by 3 bases. The CDR3 covers 15 residues.

The chain combines TRBV18 with TRBJ1-1, with 10 nucleotides matching TRBD1. Germline assignment: CDR1 KGHSH and CDR2 LQKENI. The length of the CDR3 is 16 residues. V trimming: 4 bases; J trimming: 6 bases; junction bases outside the gene matches: 11. The DNA of the CDR3 is TGTGCCAGCTCACTCCTGACAGGGGGCGGAATCTCTGAAGCTTTCTTT. Encoded protein: CASSLLTGGGISEAFF.

V usage is TRBV9 and J usage is TRBJ1-5; D possibly corresponds to TRBD1 (5 bases). The CDR3 loop spans 15 amino acids. Germline lookup yields CDR1 SGDLS and CDR2 YYNGEE. V lost 4 bases and J 0 bases, leaving 11 bases between the germline ends. The CDR3 loop reads CASSPGESSNQPQHF. The CDR3 region has the DNA TGTGCCAGCAGCCCGGGGGAGAGTAGCAATCAGCCCCAGCATTTT.

The chain couples TRBV5-1 to TRBJ2-3; 10 positions agree with TRBD2. CDR1 SGHRS and CDR2 YFSETQ come from the germline V gene. V gave up 4 bases and J gave up 6 bases; unmatched junction bases: 8. This CDR3 comprises 15 residues. CDR3 sequence reads: CASSREREGLDTQYF. In DNA form, the CDR3 reads TGCGCCAGCAGCCGGGAGCGGGAGGGCCTTGATACGCAGTATTTT.

The V call is TRBV3-1 (or the pseudogene TRBV3-2), the J call TRBJ2-1; 15 bases match TRBD2. V was clipped by 4 bases and J by 7 bases; unmatched bases: 8. The CDR3 extends over 17 amino acids. Germline CDR1 LGHDT, CDR2 YNNKEL (reference sequence). CDR3 DNA: TGTGCCAGCAGCCTGGGACTAGCGGGAGGCGGGTTGAATGAGCAGTTCTTC. Residues: CASSLGLAGGGLNEQFF.

The rearrangement links TRBV2 to TRBJ1-1; D perhaps matches TRBD1 (5 bases). V lost 3 bases and J 7 bases, leaving 12 bases between the germline ends. Germline CDR1 is SNHLY and CDR2 is FYNNEI. The CDR3 is 13 residues long. CDR3 sequence reads: CASSEVSRDEAFF. CDR3 in DNA: TGTGCCAGCAGTGAGGTTAGCAGGGATGAAGCTTTCTTT.

The chain is built from TRBV19 and TRBJ2-7, with TRBD2 matching 10 bases. Germline V gene sequence: CDR1 LNHDA, CDR2 SQIVND (reference sequence). The J segment lost 2 bases and the V segment lost 4 bases, leaving 2 bases of the junction unmatched. CDR3 length: 14 amino acids. CDR3 nucleotides: TGTGCCAGTAGTACTACTAGCGGGACCTACGAGCAGTACTTC. Amino acids: CASSTTSGTYEQYF.

This clone has just one count. This sample includes further DNA sequences coding for the same CDR3. J is TRBJ1-5 and V is TRBV3-1 (or the pseudogene TRBV3-2); possibly TRBD1 for D (6 bases). The ends were cut back, 1 base at V and 2 bases at J, with 6 bases in the middle. Germline V gene lookup returns CDR1 LGHDT and CDR2 YNNKEL (reference sequence). The length of the CDR3 is 14 residues. The chain's CDR3 is CASSQGQGNQPQHF. The CDR3 nucleotides read TGTGCCAGCAGCCAAGGACAGGGCAATCAGCCCCAGCATTTT.

This clone occurred once. V gene TRBV14 combines with J gene TRBJ1-1; 8 nucleotides line up with TRBD1. The CDR3 spans 15 residues. The ends lost 5 bases at V and 4 bases at J; junction bases unmatched: 9. Germline V gene data show CDR1 as SGHDN and CDR2 as FVKESK. For the CDR3, the DNA is TGTGCCAGCAGCTCTGGGGACAGGTGGACCACTGAAGCTTTCTTT. It translates to CASSSGDRWTTEAFF.

This clone has only a few counts. The genes are TRBV30 and TRBJ1-1, with D uncertain. V was clipped by 0 bases and J by 1 base, with 18 bases between them. The CDR3 loop spans 17 amino acids. The germline CDR1 and CDR2 sequences are GTSNPN and SVGIG (reference sequence). The CDR3 reads CAWSVASRFLKNTEAFF. Here the CDR3 DNA reads TGTGCCTGGAGTGTGGCGTCGAGGTTCCTCAAGAACACTGAAGCTTTCTTT.

The chain has TRBV7-6 and TRBJ2-3; D uncertain. Germline V gene sequence: CDR1 SGHVS, CDR2 FNYEAQ. V dropped 1 base and J dropped 4 bases, with 12 bases sitting between them. This CDR3 is built from 15 residues. The CDR3 spells CASSLVQNGADTQYF. Here the CDR3 DNA reads TGTGCCAGCAGCTTAGTACAGAACGGCGCAGATACGCAGTATTTT.